One and the same sample provided the 7 T cell receptor beta chains below, sequenced in a study of blood T cell repertoires in COVID-19. Measured with immunoSEQ multiplex PCR; TCRdb has only the in-frame clones, and not every one. The data contain roughly 120,000 clones, 75% to 90% of them seen just once; the ten biggest clones take up 25% to 35%. Input material: peripheral blood. All receptors come from a woman between 65 and 79 years old with acute or convalescent COVID-19.

The chain has TRBV6-5 and TRBJ1-3; D not certain. The CDR3 length is 16 residues. CDR1 is MNHEY, CDR2 SVGAGI, per germline. V was clipped by 2 bases and J by 1 base, with 12 bases between them. The CDR3 DNA is TGTGCCAGCAGTTACCGGCGGGAATGGTCTGGAAACACCATATATTTT. Translated: CASSYRREWSGNTIYF.

The chain uses TRBV15 and TRBJ1-1; D may be TRBD1 (5 bases). Trimming shortened V by 4 bases and J by 0 bases, and 18 bases separated the two germline ends. The CDR3 runs to 17 residues. Germline V gene data show CDR1 as LNHNV and CDR2 as YYDKDF (reference sequence). The CDR3 DNA is TGTGCCACCAGCACTCGACAAGACAGACCGATGAACACTGAAGCTTTCTTT. This sequence encodes CATSTRQDRPMNTEAFF.

The genes are TRBV6-5 and TRBJ2-3, with D tentatively TRBD2 (6 bases). CDR1 MNHEY and CDR2 SVGAGI come from the germline V gene. The CDR3 contains 14 residues. V was cut by 4 bases and J by 6 bases, with 14 bases left in between. The CDR3 DNA reads TGTGCCAGCAGTTCAACGGGGGACGGGGATACGCAGTATTTT. Amino acid sequence: CASSSTGDGDTQYF.

This clone was picked up a small number of times. V is TRBV28 and J is TRBJ1-5; D ambiguous. V lost 6 bases to trimming and J lost 3 bases, with 15 bases between them. From germline, CDR1 is MDHEN and CDR2 SYDVKM. The CDR3 is made up of 15 amino acids. The CDR3 is CASSHPYGANQPQHF. The DNA for the CDR3 is TGTGCCAGCAGCCACCCCTATGGTGCCAATCAGCCCCAGCATTTT.

V usage is TRBV19 and J usage is TRBJ2-3, with 13 bases matching TRBD2. Germline CDR1 LNHDA, CDR2 SQIVND (reference sequence). This CDR3 region has 15 residues. Germline trimming cut 6 bases from V and 6 bases from J; bases unmatched to any gene: 6. The CDR3 loop is CASSAGTSGADTQYF. CDR3 DNA: TGTGCCAGTAGCGCCGGGACTAGCGGGGCGGATACGCAGTATTTT.

V and J are TRBV30 and TRBJ2-1; 7 bases agree with TRBD2. Trimming at V came to 2 bases and at J to 2 bases, leaving 9 bases not matched to a gene. CDR1 and CDR2 (germline): GTSNPN, SVGIG (reference sequence). This CDR3 contains 16 residues. CDR3: CAWSSVRGWAYNEQFF. The CDR3 DNA is TGTGCCTGGAGTAGTGTGCGGGGGTGGGCCTACAATGAGCAGTTCTTC.

CDR3 bases: TGTGCCAGCAGTCAGGGGTCGGTTCCCACAGATACGCAGTATTTT. It yields the protein CASSQGSVPTDTQYF. The chain combines TRBV3-1 (or the pseudogene TRBV3-2) with TRBJ2-3; D is perhaps TRBD1 (6 bases). This CDR3 contains 15 residues. Germline V gives CDR1 LGHDT, CDR2 YNNKEL (reference sequence). Trimming pared 6 bases from V and 2 bases from J, leaving 15 bases between.